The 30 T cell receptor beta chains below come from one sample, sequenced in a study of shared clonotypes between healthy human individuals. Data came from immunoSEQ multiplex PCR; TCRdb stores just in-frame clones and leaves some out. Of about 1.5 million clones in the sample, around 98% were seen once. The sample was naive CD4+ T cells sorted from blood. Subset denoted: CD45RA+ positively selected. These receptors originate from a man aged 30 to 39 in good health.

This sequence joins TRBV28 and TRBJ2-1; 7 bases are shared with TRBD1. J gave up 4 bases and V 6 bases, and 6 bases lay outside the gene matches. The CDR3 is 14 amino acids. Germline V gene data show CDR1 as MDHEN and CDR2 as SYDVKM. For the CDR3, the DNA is TGTGCCAGCAGACCAGACAGGGCATACAATGAGCAGTTCTTC. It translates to CASRPDRAYNEQFF.

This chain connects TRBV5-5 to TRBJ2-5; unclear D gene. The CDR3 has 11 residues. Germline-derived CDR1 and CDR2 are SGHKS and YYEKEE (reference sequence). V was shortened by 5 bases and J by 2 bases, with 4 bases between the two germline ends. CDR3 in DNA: TGTGCCAGCAGGATTCAAGAGACCCAGTACTTC. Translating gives CASRIQETQYF.

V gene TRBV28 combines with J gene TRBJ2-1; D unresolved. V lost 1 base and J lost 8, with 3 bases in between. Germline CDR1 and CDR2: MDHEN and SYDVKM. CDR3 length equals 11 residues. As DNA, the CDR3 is TGTGCCAGCAGTTTATTTGATGAGCAGTTCTTC. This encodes CASSLFDEQFF.

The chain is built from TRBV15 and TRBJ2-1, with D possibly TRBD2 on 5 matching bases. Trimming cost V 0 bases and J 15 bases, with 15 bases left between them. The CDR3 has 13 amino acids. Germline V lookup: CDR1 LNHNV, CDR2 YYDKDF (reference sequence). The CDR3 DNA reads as TGTGCCACCAGCAGAGATCTTGGGTGGAGGCGGTTCTTC. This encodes CATSRDLGWRRFF. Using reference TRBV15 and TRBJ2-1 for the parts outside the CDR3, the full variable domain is DAMVIQNPRYQVTQFGKPVTLSCSQTLNHNVMYWYQQKSSQAPKLLFHYYDKDFNNEADTPDNFQSRRPNTSFCFLDIRSPGLGDTAMYLCATSRDLGWRRFFGPGTRLTVL.

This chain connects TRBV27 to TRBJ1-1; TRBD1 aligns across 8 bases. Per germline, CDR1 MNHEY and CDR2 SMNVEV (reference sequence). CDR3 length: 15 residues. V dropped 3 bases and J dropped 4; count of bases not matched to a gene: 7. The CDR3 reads CASSFQGAPGTEAFF. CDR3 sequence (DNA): TGTGCCAGCAGTTTCCAGGGGGCGCCGGGCACTGAAGCTTTCTTT.

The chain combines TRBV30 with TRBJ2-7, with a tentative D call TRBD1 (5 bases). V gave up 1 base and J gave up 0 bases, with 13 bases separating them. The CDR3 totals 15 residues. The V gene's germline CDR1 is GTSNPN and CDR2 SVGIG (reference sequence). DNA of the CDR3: TGTGCCTGGAGTGCGATAGGGGTAAGCTCCTACGAGCAGTACTTC. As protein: CAWSAIGVSSYEQYF.

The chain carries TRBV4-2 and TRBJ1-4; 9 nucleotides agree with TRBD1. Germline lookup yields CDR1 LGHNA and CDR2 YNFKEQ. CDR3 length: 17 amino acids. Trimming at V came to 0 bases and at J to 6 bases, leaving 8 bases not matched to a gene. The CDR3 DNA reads TGTGCCAGCAGCCAAGACTTGCCGGGACAGGGCCATGAAAAACTGTTTTTT. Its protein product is CASSQDLPGQGHEKLFF.

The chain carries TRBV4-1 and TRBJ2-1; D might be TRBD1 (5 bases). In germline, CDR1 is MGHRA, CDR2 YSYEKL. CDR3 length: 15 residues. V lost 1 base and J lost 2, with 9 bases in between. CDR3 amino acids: CASSQAGLTYNEQFF. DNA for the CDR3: TGCGCCAGCAGCCAAGCAGGGCTCACCTACAATGAGCAGTTCTTC.

The CDR3 is CASSLEWGPLYEQFF. The CDR3 DNA reads TGTGCCAGCAGCTTAGAGTGGGGACCTCTCTATGAGCAGTTCTTC. V is TRBV7-6 and J is TRBJ2-1; D may correspond to TRBD1 or TRBD2 (5 bases each). Germline V gene sequence: CDR1 SGHVS, CDR2 FNYEAQ. Trimming pared 1 base from V and 8 bases from J, leaving 15 bases between. The CDR3 is made up of 15 amino acids.

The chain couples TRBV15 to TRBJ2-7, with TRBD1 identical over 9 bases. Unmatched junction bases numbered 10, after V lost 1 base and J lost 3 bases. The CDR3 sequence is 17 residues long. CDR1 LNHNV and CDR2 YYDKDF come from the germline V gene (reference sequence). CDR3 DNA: TGTGCCACCAGCAGAGTTTCTACCGGGACAGGGAACTACGAGCAGTACTTC. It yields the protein CATSRVSTGTGNYEQYF.

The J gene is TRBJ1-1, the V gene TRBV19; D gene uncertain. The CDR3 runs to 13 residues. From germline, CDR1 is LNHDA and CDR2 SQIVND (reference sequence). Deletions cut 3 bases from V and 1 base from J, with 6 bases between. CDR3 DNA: TGTGCCAGTAGTATCTTGGGGAACACTGAAGCTTTCTTT. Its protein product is CASSILGNTEAFF.

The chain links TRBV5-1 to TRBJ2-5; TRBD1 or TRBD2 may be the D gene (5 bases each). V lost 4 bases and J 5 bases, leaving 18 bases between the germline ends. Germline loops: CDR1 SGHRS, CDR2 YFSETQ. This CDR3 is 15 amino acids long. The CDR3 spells CASSLKGPPGETQYF. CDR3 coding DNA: TGCGCCAGCAGCCTGAAGGGACCACCGGGGGAGACCCAGTACTTC.

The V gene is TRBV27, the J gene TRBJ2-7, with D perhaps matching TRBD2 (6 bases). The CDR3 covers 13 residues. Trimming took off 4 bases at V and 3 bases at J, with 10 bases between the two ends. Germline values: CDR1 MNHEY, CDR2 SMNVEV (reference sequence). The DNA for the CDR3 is TGTGCCAGCAGTTACTCCGGGGGCTACGAGCAGTACTTC. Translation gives CASSYSGGYEQYF.

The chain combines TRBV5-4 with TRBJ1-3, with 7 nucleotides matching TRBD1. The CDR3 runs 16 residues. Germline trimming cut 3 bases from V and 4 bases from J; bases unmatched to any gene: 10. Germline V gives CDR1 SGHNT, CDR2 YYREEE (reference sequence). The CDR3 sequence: CASSSTSPGQGNTIYF. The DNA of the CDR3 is TGTGCCAGCAGCTCGACTTCACCGGGACAGGGAAACACCATATATTTT.

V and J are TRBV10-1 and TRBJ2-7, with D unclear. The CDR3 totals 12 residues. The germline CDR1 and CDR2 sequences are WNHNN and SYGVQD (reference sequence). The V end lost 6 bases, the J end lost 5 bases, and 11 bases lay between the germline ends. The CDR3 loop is CASRSLQNEQYF. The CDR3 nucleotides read TGCGCCAGCAGGAGCCTTCAAAACGAGCAGTACTTC.

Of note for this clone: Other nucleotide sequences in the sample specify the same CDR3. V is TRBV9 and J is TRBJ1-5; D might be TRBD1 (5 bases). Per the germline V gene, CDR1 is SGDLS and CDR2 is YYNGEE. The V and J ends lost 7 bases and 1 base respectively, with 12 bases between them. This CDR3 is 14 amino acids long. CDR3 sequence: CASSVGGSNQPQHF. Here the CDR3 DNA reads TGTGCCAGCTCGGTGGGGGGAAGCAATCAGCCCCAGCATTTT.

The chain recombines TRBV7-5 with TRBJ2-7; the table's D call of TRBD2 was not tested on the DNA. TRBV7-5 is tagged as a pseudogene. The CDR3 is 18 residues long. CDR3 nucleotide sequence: TGTGCCAGAAGCCCGCCCATACCGCGGCAAGCGAGTTCCTACGAGCAGTACTTC. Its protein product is CARSPPIPRQASSYEQYF.

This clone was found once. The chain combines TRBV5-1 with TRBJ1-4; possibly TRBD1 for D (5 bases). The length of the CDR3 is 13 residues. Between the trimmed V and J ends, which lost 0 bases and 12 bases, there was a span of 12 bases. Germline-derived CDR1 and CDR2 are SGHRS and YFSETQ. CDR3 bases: TGCGCCAGCAGCTTGGAAGGGGTCGCGGAACTGTTTTTT. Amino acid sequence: CASSLEGVAELFF. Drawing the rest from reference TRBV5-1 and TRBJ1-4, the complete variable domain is KAGVTQTPRYLIKTRGQQVTLSCSPISGHRSVSWYQQTPGQGLQFLFEYFSETQRNKGNFPGRFSGRQFSNSRSEMNVSTLELGDSALYLCASSLEGVAELFFGSGTQLSVL.

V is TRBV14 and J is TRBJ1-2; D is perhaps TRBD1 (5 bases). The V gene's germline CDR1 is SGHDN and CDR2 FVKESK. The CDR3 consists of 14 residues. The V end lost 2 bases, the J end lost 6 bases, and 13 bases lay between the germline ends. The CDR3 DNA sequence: TGTGCCAGCAGCCAACGAAGCTGGGGGGATGGCTACACCTTC. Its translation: CASSQRSWGDGYTF. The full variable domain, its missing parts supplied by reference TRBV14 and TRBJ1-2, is EAGVTQFPSHSVIEKGQTVTLRCDPISGHDNLYWYRRVMGKEIKFLLHFVKESKQDESGMPNNRFLAERTGGTYSTLKVQPAELEDSGVYFCASSQRSWGDGYTFGSGTRLTVV.

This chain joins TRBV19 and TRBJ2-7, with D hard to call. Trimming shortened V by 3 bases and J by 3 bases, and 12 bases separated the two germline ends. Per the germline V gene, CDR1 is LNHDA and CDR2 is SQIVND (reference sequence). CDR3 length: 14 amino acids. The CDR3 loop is CASSMLNSHYEQYF. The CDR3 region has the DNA TGTGCCAGTAGTATGCTGAACAGTCACTACGAGCAGTACTTC. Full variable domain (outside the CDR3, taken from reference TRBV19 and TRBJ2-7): DGGITQSPKYLFRKEGQNVTLSCEQNLNHDAMYWYRQDPGQGLRLIYYSQIVNDFQKGDIAEGYSVSREKKESFPLTVTSAQKNPTAFYLCASSMLNSHYEQYFGPGTRLTVT.

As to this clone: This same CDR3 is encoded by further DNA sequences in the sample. The CDR3 nucleotides read TGTGCCATCAGTGAAGGACTAGCGGTTAACAATGAGCAGTTCTTC. Translating gives CAISEGLAVNNEQFF. V usage is TRBV10-3 and J usage is TRBJ2-1, with TRBD2 matching over 10 bases. The CDR3 is made up of 15 amino acids. Trimming cost V 3 bases and J 5 bases; bases outside gene matches: 4. Germline V gene lookup returns CDR1 ENHRY and CDR2 SYGVKD.

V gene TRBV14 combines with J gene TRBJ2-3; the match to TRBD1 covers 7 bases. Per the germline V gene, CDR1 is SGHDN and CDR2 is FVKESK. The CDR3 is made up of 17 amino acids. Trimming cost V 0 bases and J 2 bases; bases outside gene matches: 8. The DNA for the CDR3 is TGTGCCAGCAGCCAAGATCTGAACAGGGGCCACACAGATACGCAGTATTTT. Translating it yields CASSQDLNRGHTDTQYF.

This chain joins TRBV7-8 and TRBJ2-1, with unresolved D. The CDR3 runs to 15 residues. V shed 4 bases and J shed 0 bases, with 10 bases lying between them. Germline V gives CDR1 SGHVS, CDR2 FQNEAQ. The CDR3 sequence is CASSYRGSSYNEQFF. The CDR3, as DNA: TGTGCCAGCAGCTACCGCGGAAGCTCCTACAATGAGCAGTTCTTC.

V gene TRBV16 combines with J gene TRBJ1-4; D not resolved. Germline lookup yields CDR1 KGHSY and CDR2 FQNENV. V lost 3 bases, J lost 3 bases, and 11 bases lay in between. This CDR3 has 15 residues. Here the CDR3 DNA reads TGTGCCAGCAGCCATGGGGTAATGGCTAATGAAAAACTGTTTTTT. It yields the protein CASSHGVMANEKLFF. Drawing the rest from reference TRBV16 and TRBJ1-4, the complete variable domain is GEEVAQTPKHLVRGEGQKAKLYCAPIKGHSYVFWYQQVLKNEFKFLISFQNENVFDETGMPKERFSAKCLPNSPCSLEIQATKLEDSAVYFCASSHGVMANEKLFFGSGTQLSVL.

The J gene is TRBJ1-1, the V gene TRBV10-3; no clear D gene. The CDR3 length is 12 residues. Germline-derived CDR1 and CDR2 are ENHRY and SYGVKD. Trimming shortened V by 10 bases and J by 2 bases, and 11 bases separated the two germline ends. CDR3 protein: CATSRINTEAFF. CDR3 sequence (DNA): TGTGCCACCTCCCGGATCAACACTGAAGCTTTCTTT.

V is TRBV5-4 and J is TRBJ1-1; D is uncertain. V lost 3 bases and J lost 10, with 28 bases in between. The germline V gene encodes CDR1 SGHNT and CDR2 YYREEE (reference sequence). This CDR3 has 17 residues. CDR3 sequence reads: CASSSPPTGVAVGRAFF. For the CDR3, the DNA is TGTGCCAGCAGCTCCCCGCCCACTGGAGTGGCAGTTGGTCGAGCTTTCTTT.

In nucleotides, the CDR3 is TGCAGCGCTAGGACAACCAACACCGGGGAGCTGTTTTTT. Translated: CSARTTNTGELFF. The V and J genes are TRBV29-1 and TRBJ2-2; tentative D call: TRBD1 (5 bases). The CDR3 is 13 amino acids. Trimming stripped 7 bases from V and 2 bases from J, with 11 bases between. The germline V gene encodes CDR1 SQVTM and CDR2 ANQGSEA.

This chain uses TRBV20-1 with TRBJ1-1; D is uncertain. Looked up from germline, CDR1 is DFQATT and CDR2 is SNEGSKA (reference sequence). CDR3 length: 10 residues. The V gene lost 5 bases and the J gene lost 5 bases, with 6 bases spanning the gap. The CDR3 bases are TGCAGTGCTCAATCAACTGAAGCTTTCTTT. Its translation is CSAQSTEAFF.

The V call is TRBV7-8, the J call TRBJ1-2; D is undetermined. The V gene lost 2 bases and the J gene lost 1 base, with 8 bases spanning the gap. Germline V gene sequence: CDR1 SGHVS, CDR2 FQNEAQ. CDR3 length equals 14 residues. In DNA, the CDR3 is TGTGCCAGCAGCTTAAAAGGGTTTAACTATGGCTACACCTTC. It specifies CASSLKGFNYGYTF.

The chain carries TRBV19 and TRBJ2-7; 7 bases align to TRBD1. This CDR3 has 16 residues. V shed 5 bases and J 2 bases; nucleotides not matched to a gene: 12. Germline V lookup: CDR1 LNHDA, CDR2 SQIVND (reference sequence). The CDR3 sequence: CASSFSLGTAAYEQYF. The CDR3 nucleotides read TGTGCCAGTAGTTTTTCCCTCGGGACAGCCGCCTACGAGCAGTACTTC.